The source of this TCR beta chain is a study of blood T cell repertoires in COVID-19. In the study overall: The origin of the acute and convalescent COVID-19 samples was the United States, Italy and Spain. T cells, B-cell-depleted T cells, or PBMCs supplied cDNA or gDNA.

V was pared by 8 bases and J by 5 bases, with 10 bases of the junction left unmatched. The CDR3 consists of 14 residues. CDR1 MNHEY and CDR2 SMNVEV come from the germline V gene (reference sequence). How the authors handled the data: Amplifying reference gene primers gave estimates of nucleated cell counts. Sequencing was performed with immunoSEQ multiplex PCR; in TCRdb, only in-frame clones are kept and a portion is missing. Clonal size and the V and J genes are those of that table, whereas D and trimming came from the DNA. The sample has roughly 190,000 clones; approximately 82% are singletons. The chain combines TRBV27 with TRBJ2-7, with 9 bases matching TRBD1. The sequenced sample consisted of peripheral blood. The sequence was obtained from a man aged 45-60 years with active or convalescent COVID-19. The CDR3 DNA sequence: TGTGCCAGCCATACCGGGACAGGGTCCCACGAGCAGTACTTC. This encodes CASHTGTGSHEQYF.